Presented here are 27 T cell receptor beta chains from one specimen sequenced in a study of post-analysis software for immune sequencing data. The antigens these receptors bind are not known. General study results and limits: About five TRBV segments were more frequent in patients than controls; TRBV5-6, TRBV5-1 and TRBV20-1 belonged to this group.

Included in the TCR beta cDNA libraries were unique molecular identifiers. Each CDR3 protein is one row after TCRdb ran MiXCR on the PCR reads. The data contain around 260,000 distinct CDR3 sequences, 35% to 40% of them seen just once; the ten biggest clones take up 4% to 6%. The sample consisted of blood. The origin of the receptors is a girl between 10 and 17 years old with multiple sclerosis.

This clonotype occurred a few times. This chain joins TRBV10-3 and TRBJ2-3, with a weak D call TRBD2 (5 bases). V dropped 2 bases and J dropped 14 bases, with 14 bases sitting between them. The CDR3 spans 12 residues. Germline V gene sequence: CDR1 ENHRY, CDR2 SYGVKD. CDR3 DNA: TGTGCCATCAGTGAGAGTCCCGGGGAGCTGTATTTT. This codes for CAISESPGELYF.

At least ten counts were recorded for this clonotype. CDR3 nucleotide sequence: TGTGCCAGCAGCCCCGCGGCTACTGGGGCCAACGTCCTGACTTTC. Translating gives CASSPAATGANVLTF. The chain is built from TRBV6-5 and TRBJ2-6; D remains unclear. CDR3 length: 15 amino acids. Looked up from germline, CDR1 is MNHEY and CDR2 is SVGAGI. V shed 6 bases and J shed 2 bases, with 11 bases lying between them.

The rearrangement joins TRBV12-3 or TRBV12-4 to TRBJ2-3; D not certain. The CDR3 length is 13 residues. V was pared by 2 bases and J by 7 bases, with 10 bases between. The CDR3 nucleotides are TGTGCCAGCAGTTTAATTGTCGGACATACGCAGTATTTT. The encoded protein is CASSLIVGHTQYF.

The CDR3: CSVEGASGRSYYEQYF. In DNA form, the CDR3 reads TGCAGCGTTGAGGGGGCTAGCGGGAGATCTTACTACGAGCAGTACTTC. This chain joins TRBV29-1 and TRBJ2-5, with TRBD2 matching 10 bases. The end of the DNA aligns better with TRBJ2-7, so the J call may be wrong. Germline lookup yields CDR1 SQVTM and CDR2 ANQGSEA. This CDR3 is 16 amino acids long.

The chain couples TRBV28 to TRBJ2-3, with 9 bases identical to TRBD2. CDR1 and CDR2 (germline): MDHEN, SYDVKM. CDR3 size: 18 residues. V lost 4 bases to trimming and J lost 3 bases; unmatched junction nucleotides: 14. CDR3 bases: TGTGCCAGCAGTTCCGGGGCAGGGGGACTAGCCATGACAGATACGCAGTATTTT. It encodes CASSSGAGGLAMTDTQYF.

This clonotype was observed many times. V usage is TRBV18 and J usage is TRBJ1-1; 9 bases align to TRBD1. The CDR3 runs 14 residues. Per the germline V gene, CDR1 is KGHSH and CDR2 is LQKENI. J gave up 1 base and V 4 bases, and 1 base lay outside the gene matches. CDR3 region: CASSQGQGNTEAFF. CDR3 nucleotide sequence: TGTGCCAGCTCACAGGGACAGGGGAACACTGAAGCTTTCTTT.

The chain employs TRBV20-1 and TRBJ2-1; D is unclear. The CDR3 runs to 15 residues. V shed 0 bases and J shed 4 bases, with 13 bases lying between them. CDR1 and CDR2 from the germline V gene are DFQATT and SNEGSKA (reference sequence). CDR3 protein: CSARDLASAYNEQFF. CDR3 nucleotide sequence: TGCAGTGCTAGAGATTTGGCCAGCGCTTACAATGAGCAGTTCTTC.

V usage is TRBV20-1 and J usage is TRBJ2-5; 10 nucleotides align to TRBD2. The CDR3 is made up of 14 amino acids. Trimming took 6 bases from V and 11 from J; bases not matched to a gene: 15. Germline lookup yields CDR1 DFQATT and CDR2 SNEGSKA (reference sequence). CDR3 in amino acids: CSAPGLAGAAEQYF. CDR3 DNA: TGCAGTGCCCCCGGGCTAGCGGGAGCGGCTGAGCAGTACTTC.

This clonotype has at least ten counts. The chain has TRBV6-2 or TRBV6-3 and TRBJ1-2; D is unresolved. Trimming pared 4 bases from V and 8 bases from J, leaving 8 bases between. Germline V CDR1 and CDR2: MNHEY, SVGEGT. The CDR3 totals 11 residues. The CDR3 coding sequence is TGTGCCAGCAGTTGGGTTGGCGGCTACACCTTC. Translated: CASSWVGGYTF.

The V call is TRBV11-2, the J call TRBJ2-5, with 7 bases matching TRBD2. The tail of the sequence fits TRBJ2-7 better, so the J call may be wrong. The CDR3 is made up of 14 amino acids. Germline lookup yields CDR1 SGHAT and CDR2 FQNNGV. This CDR3 reads CASSLGGVSGEQYF. CDR3 coding DNA: TGTGCCAGCAGCTTGGGAGGGGTCTCGGGCGAGCAGTACTTC.

This clonotype came up many times. The CDR3: CASSQAGTEKETQYF. DNA of the CDR3: TGTGCCAGCAGCCAAGCCGGGACAGAGAAAGAGACCCAGTACTTC. The V gene is TRBV3-1, the J gene TRBJ2-5; 7 bases agree with TRBD1. Trimming removed 1 base from V and 3 bases from J; junction bases left unmatched: 5. The germline gives CDR1 LGHDT, CDR2 YNNKEL (reference sequence). The CDR3 runs 15 residues.

This clonotype was seen a handful of times. V usage is TRBV28 and J usage is TRBJ2-5, with 8 bases aligning to TRBD1. V shed 5 bases, J shed 5 bases, and the junction held 7 bases outside the gene matches. This CDR3 has 14 residues. Germline CDR1 and CDR2: MDHEN and SYDVKM. The CDR3 region is CASSGTGREETQYF. In nucleotides, the CDR3 is TGTGCCAGCAGTGGGACAGGCCGAGAGGAGACCCAGTACTTC.

V and J are TRBV7-2 and TRBJ2-3; 8 bases are a match to TRBD2. V lost 2 bases, J lost 4 bases, and 11 bases stayed unmatched. This CDR3 has 17 residues. Germline V gives CDR1 SGHTA, CDR2 FQGNSA. This CDR3 is CASSLPLSGRGSDTQYF. CDR3 DNA sequence: TGTGCCAGCAGCTTACCCCTAAGCGGGAGAGGTTCAGATACGCAGTATTTT.

This clonotype was seen many times. The chain carries TRBV6-5 and TRBJ2-1, with a tentative D call TRBD2 (5 bases). V lost 6 bases and J 10 bases, leaving 13 bases between the germline ends. Germline lookup yields CDR1 MNHEY and CDR2 SVGAGI. The CDR3 is 12 residues long. Here the CDR3 DNA reads TGTGCCAGCAGCTACCGGACGGGAGAGCAGTTCTTC. This translates into CASSYRTGEQFF.

This clonotype appeared many times. J is TRBJ2-7 and V is TRBV6-1; D is undetermined. The V end was cut by 5 bases, the J end by 2 bases, with 19 bases between. This CDR3 contains 16 residues. The germline V gene encodes CDR1 MNHNS and CDR2 SASEGT. In DNA form, the CDR3 reads TGTGCCAGCAGTTTTTTTCCCCTCACAGAAGCCTACGAGCAGTACTTC. Translation gives CASSFFPLTEAYEQYF.

This chain connects TRBV4-1 to TRBJ2-7; perhaps D is TRBD1 or TRBD2 (6 bases each). The germline V gene encodes CDR1 MGHRA and CDR2 YSYEKL. Trimming removed 4 bases from V and 2 bases from J, with 12 bases in between. This CDR3 is 14 amino acids long. The CDR3 DNA reads as TGCGCCAGCAGCCCCTTAAGGGGGGCCTACGAGCAGTACTTC. Its protein product is CASSPLRGAYEQYF.

The chain joins TRBV9 to TRBJ2-5; D not certain. CDR3 length: 14 amino acids. The germline gives CDR1 SGDLS, CDR2 YYNGEE. Deletions cut 4 bases from V and 1 base from J, with 11 bases between. The CDR3 loop is CASSLGLTQETQYF. CDR3 nucleotides: TGTGCCAGCAGCCTCGGGCTTACCCAAGAGACCCAGTACTTC.

The sample holds one count of this clonotype. The junction and the germline gene differ at one end; a read error may be behind it. This chain connects TRBV2 to TRBJ2-1; 14 bases map to TRBD2. Germline-derived CDR1 and CDR2 are SNHLY and FYNNEI. This CDR3 is 20 amino acids long. The CDR3 here is CASRGITGTSGSQAYNGQFF. In DNA form, the CDR3 reads TGTGCCAGCAGGGGAATCACCGGGACTAGCGGGAGTCAAGCCTACAATGGGCAGTTCTTC.

This CDR3 is CASSRRVGEQYF. The CDR3 DNA sequence: TGTGCCAGCAGTCGCAGGGTAGGCGAGCAGTACTTC. The V and J genes are TRBV27 and TRBJ2-7, with D perhaps TRBD1 (5 bases). From germline, CDR1 is MNHEY and CDR2 SMNVEV (reference sequence). Trimming shortened V by 5 bases and J by 6 bases, and 11 bases separated the two germline ends. The CDR3 covers 12 residues.

This clonotype has at least ten counts. This chain uses TRBV27 with TRBJ2-3, with 8 bases fitting TRBD2. The CDR3 has 15 residues. Germline values: CDR1 MNHEY, CDR2 SMNVEV (reference sequence). V lost 6 bases, J lost 5 bases, and 10 bases stayed unmatched. The CDR3 bases are TGTGCCAGCAGCTCCGGGGGGGCCCGAGGAGATACGCAGTATTTT. Translating gives CASSSGGARGDTQYF.

On this clonotype: A clone one base away is much larger, so this may be a read error. V and J are TRBV12-3 or TRBV12-4 and TRBJ2-3, with D possibly TRBD2 on 5 matching bases. CDR3 length: 13 amino acids. The chain's CDR3 is CASSFGVTDTRYF. The CDR3 DNA sequence: TGTGCCAGCAGTTTCGGGGTAACAGATACGCGGTATTTT.

This clonotype has a count of ten or more. V is TRBV25-1 and J is TRBJ2-1; D call uncertain. The CDR3 spans 13 residues. The germline V gene has CDR1 MGHDK and CDR2 SYGVNS. Trimming took 2 bases from V and 8 from J, leaving 10 bases between them. The CDR3 DNA is TGTGCCAGCAGTGAAAAAACGGGCCATGAGCAGTTCTTC. Translated, it gives CASSEKTGHEQFF. The full variable domain, in which reference TRBV25-1 and TRBJ2-1 provide the parts outside the CDR3, is EADIYQTPRYLVIGTGKKITLECSQTMGHDKMYWYQQDPGMELHLIHYSYGVNSTEKGDLSSESTVSRIRTEHFPLTLESARPSHTSQYLCASSEKTGHEQFFGPGTRLTVL.

This clonotype was counted ten times or more. The V and J genes are TRBV6-6 and TRBJ1-5, with D tentatively TRBD1 (5 bases). From germline, CDR1 is MNHNY and CDR2 SVGAGI (reference sequence). V dropped 3 bases and J dropped 6 bases, with 12 bases sitting between them. The CDR3 length is 14 residues. This chain's CDR3 is CASSYRGVAQPQHF. CDR3 nucleotides: TGTGCCAGCAGTTATAGAGGGGTGGCTCAGCCCCAGCATTTT.

This clonotype was observed many times. The chain links TRBV7-2 to TRBJ2-1, with TRBD2 matching 8 bases. The CDR3 is 15 residues long. Germline CDR1 and CDR2: SGHTA and FQGNSA. The V gene end was trimmed by 1 base and the J gene end by 9 bases; junction bases not matched to a gene: 8. CDR3 protein: CASSLEPSGGGEQFF. For the CDR3, the DNA is TGTGCCAGCAGCTTAGAGCCGAGCGGGGGTGGTGAGCAGTTCTTC.

This clonotype has ten or more counts. The CDR3 here is CASVRGLAVTDTQYF. CDR3 DNA: TGTGCTAGTGTTAGGGGACTAGCGGTCACAGATACGCAGTATTTT. This chain links TRBV12-5 with TRBJ2-3, with 11 bases aligning to TRBD2. The V segment lost 7 bases and the J segment 2 bases; nucleotides outside the gene matches: 5. This CDR3 has 15 amino acids. Germline V CDR1 and CDR2: LGHNT, FRNRAP.

At least ten counts were recorded for this clonotype. The genes are TRBV29-1 and TRBJ2-1; D gene uncertain. Germline CDR1 reads SQVTM; CDR2 reads ANQGSEA. Trimming stripped 3 bases from V and 8 bases from J, with 11 bases between. CDR3 length equals 12 residues. The CDR3: CSVEVSTYEQFF. CDR3 DNA: TGCAGCGTTGAGGTGAGCACTTATGAGCAGTTCTTC.

This clonotype was found many times. The chain couples TRBV6-2 or TRBV6-3 to TRBJ2-3, with D perhaps matching TRBD2 (6 bases). The CDR3 contains 12 residues. Germline values: CDR1 MNHEY, CDR2 SVGEGT. Trimming removed 8 bases from V and 5 bases from J, with 11 bases in between. The CDR3 DNA reads as TGTGCCAGCTGGGACTTCGGAGATACGCAGTATTTT. Amino acids: CASWDFGDTQYF.